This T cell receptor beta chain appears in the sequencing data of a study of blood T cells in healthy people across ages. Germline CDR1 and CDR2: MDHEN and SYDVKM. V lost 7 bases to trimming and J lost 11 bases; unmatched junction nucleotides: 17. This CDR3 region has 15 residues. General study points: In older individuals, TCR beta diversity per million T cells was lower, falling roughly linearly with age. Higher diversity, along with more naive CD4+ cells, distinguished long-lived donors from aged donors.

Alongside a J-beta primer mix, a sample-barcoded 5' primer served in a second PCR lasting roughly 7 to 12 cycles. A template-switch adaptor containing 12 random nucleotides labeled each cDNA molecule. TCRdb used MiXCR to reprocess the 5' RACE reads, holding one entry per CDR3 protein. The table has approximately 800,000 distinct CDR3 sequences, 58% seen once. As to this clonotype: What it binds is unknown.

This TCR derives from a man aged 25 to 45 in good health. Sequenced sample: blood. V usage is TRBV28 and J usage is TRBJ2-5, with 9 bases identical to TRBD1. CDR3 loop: CASTLSGQGTREQYF. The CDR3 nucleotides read TGTGCCAGCACGTTGTCGGGACAGGGAACGCGAGAGCAGTACTTC.